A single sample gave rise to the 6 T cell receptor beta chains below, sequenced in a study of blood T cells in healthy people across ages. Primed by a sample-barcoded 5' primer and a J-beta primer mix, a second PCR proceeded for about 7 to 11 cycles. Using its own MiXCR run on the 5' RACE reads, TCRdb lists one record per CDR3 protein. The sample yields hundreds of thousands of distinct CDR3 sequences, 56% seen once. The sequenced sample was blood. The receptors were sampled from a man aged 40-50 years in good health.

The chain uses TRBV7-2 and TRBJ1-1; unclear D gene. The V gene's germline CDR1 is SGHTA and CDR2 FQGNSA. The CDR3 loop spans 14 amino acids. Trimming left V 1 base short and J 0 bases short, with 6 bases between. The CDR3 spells CASSLVLLNTEAFF. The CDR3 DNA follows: TGTGCCAGCAGCTTAGTTCTGCTGAACACTGAAGCTTTCTTT. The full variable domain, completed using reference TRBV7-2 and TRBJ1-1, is GAGVSQSPSNKVTEKGKDVELRCDPISGHTALYWYRQSLGQGLEFLIYFQGNSAPDKSGLPSDRFSAERTGGSVSTLTIQRTQQEDSAVYLCASSLVLLNTEAFFGQGTRLTVV.

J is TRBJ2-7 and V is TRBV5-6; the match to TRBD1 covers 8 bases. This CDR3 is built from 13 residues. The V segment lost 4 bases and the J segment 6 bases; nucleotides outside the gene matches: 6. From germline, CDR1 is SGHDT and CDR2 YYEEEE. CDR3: CASSGQGFGEQYF. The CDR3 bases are TGTGCCAGCAGCGGACAGGGCTTCGGCGAGCAGTACTTC.

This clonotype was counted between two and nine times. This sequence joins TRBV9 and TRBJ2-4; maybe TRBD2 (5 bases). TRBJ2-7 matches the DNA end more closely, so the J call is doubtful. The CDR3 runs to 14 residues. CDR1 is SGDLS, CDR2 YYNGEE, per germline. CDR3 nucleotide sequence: TGTGCCAGCAGCGTAGCGACGGGAAGCCACGAGCAGTACTTC. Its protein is CASSVATGSHEQYF.

CDR3 nucleotide sequence: TGTGCCAGCAGCTACCTTGTAGGAGCAGACAATGAGCAGTTCTTC. It codes for CASSYLVGADNEQFF. This chain uses TRBV7-3 with TRBJ2-1; D uncertain. CDR1 and CDR2 (germline): SGHTA, FQGTGA. Trimming cost V 4 bases and J 5 bases, with 15 bases left between them. The CDR3 contains 15 residues.

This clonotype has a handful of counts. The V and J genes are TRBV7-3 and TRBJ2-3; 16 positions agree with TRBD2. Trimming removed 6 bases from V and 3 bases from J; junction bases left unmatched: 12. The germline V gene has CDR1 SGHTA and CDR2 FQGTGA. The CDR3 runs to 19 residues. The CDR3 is CASSRPGTSGRDLTDTQYF. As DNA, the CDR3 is TGTGCCAGCAGTCGCCCCGGGACTAGCGGGAGGGACCTAACAGATACGCAGTATTTT.

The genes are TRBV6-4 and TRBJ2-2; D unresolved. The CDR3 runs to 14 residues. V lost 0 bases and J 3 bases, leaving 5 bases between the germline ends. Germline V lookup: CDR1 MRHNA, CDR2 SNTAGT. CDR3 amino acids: CASSDSADTGELFF. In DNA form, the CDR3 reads TGTGCCAGCAGTGACTCTGCGGACACCGGGGAGCTGTTTTTT.